This entry is about one TCR beta chain. Its target is unknown. As to time point: persistent/refractory GD, antithyroid drugs over 5 years with positive TRAb. PBMCs were the source of the RNA used for TCR sequencing. The source of the sample is a study of regulatory T cells in long-lasting Graves disease. Study outcomes and limitations: TCR diversity was lower in persistent Graves' patients (versus newly diagnosed ones). Preferential use of TRBV28, TRBJ1-2 and TRBJ2-5 was seen in persistent disease. Because few samples were included, accuracy may have been lower.

Trimming left V 2 bases short and J 2 bases short, with 13 bases between. CDR1 SGHTA and CDR2 FQGNSA come from the germline V gene. The length of the CDR3 is 15 residues. According to the study, TCR beta libraries were built with iRepertoire HTBI primers and CDR3-region Arm-PCR. TCRdb analysed the multiplex PCR reads with MiXCR anew, one entry per CDR3 protein. Here the sample spans some 370,000 distinct CDR3 sequences, roughly 25% being singletons. The starting material was peripheral blood mononuclear cells (PBMCs), obtained when the disease was refractory, from a patient treated with antithyroid drugs. The clonotype was recovered from a woman between 40 and 50 years old with Graves disease. The J gene is TRBJ2-7, the V gene TRBV7-2, with D hard to call. The chain's CDR3 is CASSLSSGGPYEQYF. As DNA, the CDR3 is TGTGCCAGCAGCTTATCATCTGGCGGTCCCTACGAGCAGTACTTC.